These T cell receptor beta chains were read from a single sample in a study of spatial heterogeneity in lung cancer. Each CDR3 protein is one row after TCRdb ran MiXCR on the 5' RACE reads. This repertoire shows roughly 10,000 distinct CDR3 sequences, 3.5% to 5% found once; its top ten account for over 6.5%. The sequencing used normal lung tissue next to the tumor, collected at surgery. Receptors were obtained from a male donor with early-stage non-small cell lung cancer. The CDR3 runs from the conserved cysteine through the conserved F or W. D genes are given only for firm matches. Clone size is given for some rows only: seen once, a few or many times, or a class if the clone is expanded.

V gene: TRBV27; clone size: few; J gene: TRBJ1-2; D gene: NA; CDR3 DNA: TGTGCCAGCAGTTTATCTCGGCGGGCAGCCTATGGCTACACCTTC; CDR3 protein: CASSLSRRAAYGYTF
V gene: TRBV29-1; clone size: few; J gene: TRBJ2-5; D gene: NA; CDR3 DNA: TGCAGCGTTGGAACGTTTGGATTACAAGAGACCCAGTACTTC; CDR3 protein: CSVGTFGLQETQYF
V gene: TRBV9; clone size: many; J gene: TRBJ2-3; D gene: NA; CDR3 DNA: TGTGCCAGCAGCGTAGCAACCCCCCCAGATACGCAGTATTTT; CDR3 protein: CASSVATPPDTQYF
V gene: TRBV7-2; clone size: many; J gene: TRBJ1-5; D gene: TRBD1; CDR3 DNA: TGTGCCAGCAGCACAAGGACAGGGGGGCGTCAGCCCCAGCATTTT; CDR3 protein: CASSTRTGGRQPQHF
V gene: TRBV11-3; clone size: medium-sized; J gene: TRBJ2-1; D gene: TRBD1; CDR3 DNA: TGTGCCAGCAGCTTTCGGACAGGTTCCTACAATGAGCAGTTCTTC; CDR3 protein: CASSFRTGSYNEQFF
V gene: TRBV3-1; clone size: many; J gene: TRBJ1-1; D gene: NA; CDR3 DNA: TGTGCCAGCAGCCCCTCCCGGTTACGAAACACTGAAGCTTTCTTT; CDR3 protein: CASSPSRLRNTEAFF
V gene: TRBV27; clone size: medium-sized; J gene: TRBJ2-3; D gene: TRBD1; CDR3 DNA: TGTGCCAGCAGTATCCGGGACAGGCGACCAGATACGCAGTATTTT; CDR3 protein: CASSIRDRRPDTQYF
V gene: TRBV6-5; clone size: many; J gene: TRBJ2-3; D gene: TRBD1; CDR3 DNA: TGTGCCAGCAGTTACTCTCGTACAGGGGGCTGGATAGATACGCAGTATTTT; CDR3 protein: CASSYSRTGGWIDTQYF
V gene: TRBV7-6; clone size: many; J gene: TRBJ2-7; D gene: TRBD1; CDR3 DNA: TGTGCCAGCAGCTTGAACCCGGACAGGTCCTACGAGCAGTACTTC; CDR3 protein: CASSLNPDRSYEQYF
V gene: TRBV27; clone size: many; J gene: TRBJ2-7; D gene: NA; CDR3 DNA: TGTGCCAGCAGTTCGGGTTCCTACGAGCAGTACTTC; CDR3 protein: CASSSGSYEQYF
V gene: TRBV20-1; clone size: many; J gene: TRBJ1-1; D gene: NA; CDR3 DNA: TGCAGTGCGGAGGGTTTTAGGGGTTGGACTGAAGCTTTCTTT; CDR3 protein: CSAEGFRGWTEAFF
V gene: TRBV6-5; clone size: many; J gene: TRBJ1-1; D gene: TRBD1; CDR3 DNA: TGTGCCAGCAGTTCTCTCGACAGGGTTGAAGCTTTCTTT; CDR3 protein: CASSSLDRVEAFF
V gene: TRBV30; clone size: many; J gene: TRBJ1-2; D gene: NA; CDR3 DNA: TGTGCCTGGAATGCCGGGGTAACTAACTATGGCTACACCTTC; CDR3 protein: CAWNAGVTNYGYTF
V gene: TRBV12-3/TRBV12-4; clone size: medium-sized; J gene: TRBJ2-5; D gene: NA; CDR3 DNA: TGTGCCAGCAGTTTCTGGCAGCTCCAAGAGACCCAGTACTTC; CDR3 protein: CASSFWQLQETQYF
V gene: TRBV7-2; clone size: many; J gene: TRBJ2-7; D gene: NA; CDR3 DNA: TGTGCCAGCAGCTTAGGGGCAGGACAAGATGAGCAGTACTTC; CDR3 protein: CASSLGAGQDEQYF
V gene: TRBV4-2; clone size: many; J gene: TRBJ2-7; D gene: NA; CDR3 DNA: TGTGCCAGCAGCCACGAGCTACTCAAGACGGACGAGCAGTACTTC; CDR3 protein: CASSHELLKTDEQYF
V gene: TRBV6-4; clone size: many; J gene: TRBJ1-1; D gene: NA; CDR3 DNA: TGTGCCAGCAGTGAGAGAGTTGGAGTAGGCACTGAAGCTTTCTTT; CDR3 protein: CASSERVGVGTEAFF
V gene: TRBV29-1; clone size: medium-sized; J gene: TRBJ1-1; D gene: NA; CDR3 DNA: TGCAGCGTTGAACTGGGGTTGAACACTGAAGCTTTCTTT; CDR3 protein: CSVELGLNTEAFF
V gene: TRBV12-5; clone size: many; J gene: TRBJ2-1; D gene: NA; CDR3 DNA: TGTGCTAGTGGTTTGGGGGAACAGGGTAGCAATGAGCAGTTCTTC; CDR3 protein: CASGLGEQGSNEQFF
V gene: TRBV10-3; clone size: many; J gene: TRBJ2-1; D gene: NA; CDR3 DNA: TGTGCCATCAGTGAGGGCAGCAATGAGCAGTTCTTC; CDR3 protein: CAISEGSNEQFF
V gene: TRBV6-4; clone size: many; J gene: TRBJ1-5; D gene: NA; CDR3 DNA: TGTGCCAGCAGTGTGGTAGATAAAGACAATCAGCCCCAGCATTTT; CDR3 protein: CASSVVDKDNQPQHF
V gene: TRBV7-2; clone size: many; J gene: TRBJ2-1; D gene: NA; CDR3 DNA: TGTGCCAGCAGCTTAGATAGGCTTGTCAATGAGCAGTTCTTC; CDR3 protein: CASSLDRLVNEQFF
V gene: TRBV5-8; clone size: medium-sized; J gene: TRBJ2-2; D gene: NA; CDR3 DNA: TGTGCCAGCAGCTTGGACAAGGGGCTGAACACCGGGGAGCTGTTTTTT; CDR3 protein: CASSLDKGLNTGELFF
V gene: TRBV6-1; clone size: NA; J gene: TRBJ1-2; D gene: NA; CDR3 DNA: TGTGCCAGCAGAGCCGAACCGGGACGGACCCTCTGGGGCTACACCTTC; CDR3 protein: CASRAEPGRTLWGYTF
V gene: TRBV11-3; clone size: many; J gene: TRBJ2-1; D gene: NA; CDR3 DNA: TGTGCCAGCAGCTTTAGGGGTAATGAGCAGTTCTTC; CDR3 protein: CASSFRGNEQFF
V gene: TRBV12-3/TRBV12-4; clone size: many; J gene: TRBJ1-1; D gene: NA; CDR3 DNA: TGTGCCAGCAGTTTGCTTTCTGAAGCTTTCTTT; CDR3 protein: CASSLLSEAFF
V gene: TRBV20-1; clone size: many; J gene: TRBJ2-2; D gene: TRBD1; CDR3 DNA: TGCAGTGCTAGTAGTCGTCGGGACAGGGCCACCGGGGAGCTGTTTTTT; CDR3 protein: CSASSRRDRATGELFF
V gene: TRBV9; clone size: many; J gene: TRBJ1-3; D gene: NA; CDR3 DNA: TGTGCCAGCAGCGTACGGGGGGCAGATCGTGGAAACACCATATATTTT; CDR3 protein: CASSVRGADRGNTIYF
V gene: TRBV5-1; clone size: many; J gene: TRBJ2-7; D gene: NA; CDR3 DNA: TGCGCCAGCAGGGGGTCCAGGGCTATCTACGAGCAGTACTTC; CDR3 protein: CASRGSRAIYEQYF
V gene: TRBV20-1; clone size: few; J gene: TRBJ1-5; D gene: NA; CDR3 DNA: TGCAGTGCCCTGACGGGAGGGCAGCCCCAGCATTTT; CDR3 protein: CSALTGGQPQHF
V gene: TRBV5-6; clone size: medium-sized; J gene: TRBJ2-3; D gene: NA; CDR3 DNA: TGTGCCAGCAGTGATAGAGCGGGTCTTAGCACAGATACGCAGTATTTT; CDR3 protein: CASSDRAGLSTDTQYF
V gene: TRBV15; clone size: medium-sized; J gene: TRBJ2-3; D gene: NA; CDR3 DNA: TGTGCCACCAGCAGTGGTATCTCGACAGATACGCAGTATTTT; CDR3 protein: CATSSGISTDTQYF
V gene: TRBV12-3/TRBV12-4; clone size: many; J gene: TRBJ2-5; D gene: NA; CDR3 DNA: TGTGCCAGCAGTTTAGGAGGGACCGCCGCAACCCAGTACTTC; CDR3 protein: CASSLGGTAATQYF
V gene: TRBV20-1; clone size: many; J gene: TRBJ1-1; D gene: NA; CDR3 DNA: TGCAGTGCCCCGGACAGAAAGAACACTGAAGCTTTCTTT; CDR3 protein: CSAPDRKNTEAFF
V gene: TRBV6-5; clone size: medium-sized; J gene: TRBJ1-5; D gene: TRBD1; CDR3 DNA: TGTGCCAGCAGTTACACGACAGGGCAGGACCAGCCCCAGCATTTT; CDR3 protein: CASSYTTGQDQPQHF
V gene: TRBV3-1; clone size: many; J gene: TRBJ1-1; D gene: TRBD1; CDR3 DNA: TGTGCCAGCAGCCGGGACAGCCCGCCTGAAGCTTTCTTT; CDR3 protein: CASSRDSPPEAFF
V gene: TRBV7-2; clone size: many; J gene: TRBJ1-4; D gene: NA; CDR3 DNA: TGTGCCAGCAGCTTAGTCAGGGCTCAGGATGAAAAACTGTTTTTT; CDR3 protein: CASSLVRAQDEKLFF
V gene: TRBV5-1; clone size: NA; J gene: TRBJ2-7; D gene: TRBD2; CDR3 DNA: TGCGCCAGCCGGGGACTAGCGGGGGTGACCTACGAGCAGTACTTC; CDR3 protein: CASRGLAGVTYEQYF
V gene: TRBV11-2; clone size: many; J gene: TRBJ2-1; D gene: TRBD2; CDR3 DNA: TGTGCCAGCAGCTCGTACATAGCGGGTGGCTACAATGAGCAGTTCTTC; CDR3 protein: CASSSYIAGGYNEQFF
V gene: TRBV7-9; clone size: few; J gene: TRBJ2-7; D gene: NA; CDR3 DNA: TGTGCCAGCAGCTTAGCTCTTGGCAGGTCCGAGTACGAGCAGTACTTC; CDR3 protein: CASSLALGRSEYEQYF
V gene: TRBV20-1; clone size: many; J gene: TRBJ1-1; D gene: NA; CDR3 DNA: TGCAGTGCTAGTGCACGGGAGACTCAAGCTTTCTTT; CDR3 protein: CSASARETQAFF
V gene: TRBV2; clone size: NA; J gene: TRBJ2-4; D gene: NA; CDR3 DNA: TGTGCCAGCAGTTCGATACAGGGCCACAAAAACATTCAGTACTTC; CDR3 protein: CASSSIQGHKNIQYF
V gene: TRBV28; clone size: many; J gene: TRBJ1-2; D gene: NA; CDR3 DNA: TGTGCCAGCAGTTTGTCGGGCCTCCTCATAAACTATGGCTACACCTTC; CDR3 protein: CASSLSGLLINYGYTF
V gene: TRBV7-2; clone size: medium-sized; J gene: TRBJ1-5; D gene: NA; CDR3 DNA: TGTGCCAGCAGCTTAGGGACCCGAGGTCAGCCCCAGCATTTT; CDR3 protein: CASSLGTRGQPQHF
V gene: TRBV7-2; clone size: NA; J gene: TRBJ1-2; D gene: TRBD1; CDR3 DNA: TGTGCCAGCAGCTTAGAAGGGGGCGGTGGCTACACCTTC; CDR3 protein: CASSLEGGGGYTF
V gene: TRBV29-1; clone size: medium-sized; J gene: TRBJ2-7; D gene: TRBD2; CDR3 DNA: TGCAGCGTTGAAGGGATGGCGGGAGAGGGTTCCTACGAGCAGTACTTC; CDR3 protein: CSVEGMAGEGSYEQYF
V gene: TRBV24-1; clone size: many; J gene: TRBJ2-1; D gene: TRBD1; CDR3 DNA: TGTGCCACCAGTGATGGACAGGGGAATGAGCAGTTCTTC; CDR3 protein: CATSDGQGNEQFF
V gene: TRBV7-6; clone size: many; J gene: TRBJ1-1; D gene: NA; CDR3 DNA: TGTGCCAGCAGCTTAGGATCAGGCCACTTGAACACTGAAGCTTTCTTT; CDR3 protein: CASSLGSGHLNTEAFF
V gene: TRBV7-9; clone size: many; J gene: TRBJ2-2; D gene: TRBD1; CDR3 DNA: TGTGCCAGCAGCTTAGCGCAGGGGGTCGGCACCGGGGAGCTGTTTTTT; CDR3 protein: CASSLAQGVGTGELFF
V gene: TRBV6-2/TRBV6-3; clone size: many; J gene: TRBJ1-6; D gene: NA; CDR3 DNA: TGTGCCAGCAGGGTCCTCAATTCACCCCTCCACTTT; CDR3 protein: CASRVLNSPLHF